This TCR beta chain was profiled in a study of blood T cell repertoires in COVID-19. Authors' methods: Estimation of nucleated cell counts was performed using reference gene primer amplification. Here immunoSEQ multiplex PCR was the method, and the copy in TCRdb shows in-frame clones only, minus some. V, J and clone size are those of that table, while D and trimming were read from the DNA. The data hold 50,000 to 65,000 clones, with approximately 86% observed a single time. Sequences were obtained from peripheral blood. This TCR was recovered from a middle-aged man with acute or convalescent COVID-19.

The CDR3 DNA reads as TGTGCCAGCAGCCAAGATCGGCCAGGGCCCAACTATGGCTACACCTTC. Translating it yields CASSQDRPGPNYGYTF. The rearrangement joins TRBV3-1 (or the pseudogene TRBV3-2) to TRBJ1-2; D possibly corresponds to TRBD1 (5 bases). CDR3 length equals 16 residues. Germline CDR1 and CDR2: LGHDT and YNNKEL (reference sequence). V lost 0 bases, J lost 2 bases, and 13 bases lay in between.